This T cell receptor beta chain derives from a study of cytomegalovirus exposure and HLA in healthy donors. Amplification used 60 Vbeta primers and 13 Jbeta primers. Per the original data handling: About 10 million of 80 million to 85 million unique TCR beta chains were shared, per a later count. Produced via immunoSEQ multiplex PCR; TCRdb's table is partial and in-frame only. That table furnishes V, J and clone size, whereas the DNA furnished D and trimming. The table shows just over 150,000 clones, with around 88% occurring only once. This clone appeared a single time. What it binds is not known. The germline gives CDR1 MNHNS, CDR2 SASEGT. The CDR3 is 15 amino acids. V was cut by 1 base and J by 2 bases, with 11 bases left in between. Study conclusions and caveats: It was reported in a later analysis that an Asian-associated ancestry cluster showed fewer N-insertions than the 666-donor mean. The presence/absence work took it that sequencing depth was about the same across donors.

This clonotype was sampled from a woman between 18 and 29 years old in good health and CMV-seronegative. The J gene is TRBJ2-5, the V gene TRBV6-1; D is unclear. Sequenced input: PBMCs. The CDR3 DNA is TGTGCCAGCAGTGAAGTGCGCGCATTGCAAGAGACCCAGTACTTC. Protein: CASSEVRALQETQYF.